These T cell receptor beta chains were read from a single sample in a study of cytomegalovirus exposure and HLA in healthy donors. TCRdb's copy holds only in-frame clones and misses some; the assay was immunoSEQ multiplex PCR. The sample shows approximately 210,000 clones, roughly 83% of them seen only once. The sample was PBMCs. These receptors were obtained from a woman aged 45-65 years in good health and CMV-seronegative. CDR3s include the opening cysteine and the closing phenylalanine or tryptophan. Fields, in order: D gene, J gene, V gene, CDR3 length, clone size, CDR3 protein, CDR3 DNA. A D gene is named only where the DNA matches it firmly. Expanded clones get a size class; other rows say once, few or many, or leave the size out.

>TRBD1|TRBJ2-5|TRBV5-1|16|-
CASSDRPDREQETQYF
TGCGCCAGCAGCGATCGGCCGGACAGGGAACAAGAGACCCAGTACTTC
>TRBD1|TRBJ1-2|TRBV28|15|-
CASTPLDRVNYGYTF
TGTGCCAGCACCCCCCTGGACAGGGTCAACTATGGCTACACCTTC
>-|TRBJ1-1|TRBV5-4|11|few
CASSSYTEAFF
TGTGCCAGCAGCTCGTACACTGAAGCTTTCTTT
>-|TRBJ1-5|TRBV4-3|16|few
CASSQDATYSNQPQHF
TGCGCCAGCAGCCAAGACGCTACCTATAGCAATCAGCCCCAGCATTTT
>-|TRBJ2-7|TRBV25-1|15|-
CASSILRRDAYEQYF
TGTGCCAGCAGTATCCTCCGGAGGGACGCCTACGAGCAGTACTTC
>-|TRBJ1-2|TRBV4-1|13|-
CASSQDLERGYTF
TGCGCCAGCAGCCAAGATCTCGAGAGAGGCTACACCTTC
>TRBD1|TRBJ1-4|TRBV4-3|15|once
CASSQEGQGNEKLFF
TGCGCCAGCAGCCAAGAGGGACAGGGGAATGAAAAACTGTTTTTT
>-|TRBJ1-5|TRBV7-2|16|-
CASSSPGLPSNQPQHF
TGTGCCAGCAGCTCGCCGGGACTCCCTAGCAATCAGCCCCAGCATTTT
>TRBD1|TRBJ1-1|TRBV6-5|15|-
CASSYTRGLYAEAFF
TGTGCCAGCAGTTACACTAGGGGGCTGTACGCTGAAGCTTTCTTT
>TRBD1|TRBJ1-6|TRBV7-2|16|-
CASQSESTGVTSPLHF
TGTGCCAGCCAATCCGAATCTACAGGGGTAACATCACCCCTCCACTTT
>TRBD1|TRBJ1-2|TRBV19|13|-
CASRSTGGSGYTF
TGTGCCAGTAGGAGTACAGGGGGCAGCGGCTACACCTTC
>-|TRBJ2-3|TRBV6-5|13|few
CASRWTIVDTQYF
TGTGCCAGCAGGTGGACTATTGTAGATACGCAGTATTTT
>TRBD2|TRBJ2-1|TRBV7-9|15|-
CASSPLAGVGLEQFF
TGTGCCAGCAGCCCCCTAGCGGGAGTGGGCCTGGAGCAGTTCTTC
>TRBD2|TRBJ2-1|TRBV27|16|-
CASSSRRSGGDNEQFF
TGTGCCAGCAGTTCCCGCAGGAGCGGGGGTGACAATGAGCAGTTCTTC
>TRBD1|TRBJ2-6|TRBV4-1|19|-
CASSQTGQGAVSGANVLTF
TGCGCCAGCAGCCAAACGGGACAGGGGGCGGTATCTGGGGCCAACGTCCTGACTTTC
>TRBD1|TRBJ2-4|TRBV28|13|-
CASRTGGENIQYF
TGTGCCAGCAGGACAGGGGGGGAAAACATTCAGTACTTC
>-|TRBJ2-3|TRBV5-4|17|once
CASSLAPRGRATDTQYF
TGTGCCAGCAGCTTGGCCCCTCGGGGAAGGGCCACAGATACGCAGTATTTT
>-|TRBJ1-2|TRBV9|15|-
CASSVETGFNYGYTF
TGTGCCAGCAGCGTAGAAACAGGGTTTAACTATGGCTACACCTTC
>TRBD2|TRBJ2-1|TRBV4-3|15|-
CASSQGGEGYNEQFF
TGCGCCAGCAGCCAGGGGGGGGAGGGCTACAATGAGCAGTTCTTC
>-|TRBJ1-1|TRBV29-1|14|-
CSVLTGIMNTEAFF
TGCAGCGTACTAACAGGGATAATGAACACTGAAGCTTTCTTT
>-|TRBJ2-5|TRBV7-2|13|-
CASSLRLVKTQYF
TGTGCCAGCAGCTTAAGACTAGTAAAGACCCAGTACTTC
>TRBD1|TRBJ2-5|TRBV10-3|14|-
CAISDTGAQETQYF
TGTGCCATCAGTGACACAGGGGCCCAAGAGACCCAGTACTTC
>-|TRBJ1-1|TRBV19|13|-
CASTERGRREAFF
TGTGCCAGTACCGAAAGGGGCAGACGTGAAGCTTTCTTT
>-|TRBJ2-3|TRBV6-6|16|-
CASSYLATQTDNTQYF
TGTGCCAGCAGTTACTTAGCAACCCAAACTGATAATACGCAGTATTTT
>-|TRBJ2-1|TRBV7-3|15|-
CASSGTPSSYDEQFF
TGTGCCAGCAGCGGGACACCTAGCTCCTACGATGAGCAGTTCTTC
>-|TRBJ1-5|TRBV5-5|15|once
CASSPNKGGNQPQHF
TGTGCCAGCAGCCCAAACAAGGGAGGCAATCAGCCCCAGCATTTT
>-|TRBJ1-2|TRBV29-1|13|-
CSVDVGWAGGYTF
TGCAGCGTTGACGTAGGTTGGGCGGGTGGCTACACCTTC